The clone carrying this T cell receptor (beta chain) has more than one count but fewer than ten. V was pared by 5 bases and J by 2 bases, with 6 bases of the junction left unmatched. The CDR3 contains 15 residues. The germline V gene has CDR1 MNHEY and CDR2 SVGAGI. These data come from a study of blood T cell repertoires in COVID-19. On the study more broadly: Specimens from acute and convalescent COVID-19 originated in the United States, Italy and Spain.

Profiled with immunoSEQ multiplex PCR; TCRdb holds only in-frame clones, not every one. This table has tens of thousands of clones, 87% appearing once. The sequence was obtained from a man aged 55 to 70 with active COVID-19. The chain combines TRBV6-5 with TRBJ2-7; 10 bases map to TRBD1. The sample consisted of peripheral blood. CDR3 nucleotide sequence: TGTGCCAGCAGTCTGGGGGACAGGGGAACCTACGAGCAGTACTTC. Protein product: CASSLGDRGTYEQYF.